Each of the 25 T cell receptor beta chains below was sequenced from the same sample in a study of cytomegalovirus exposure and HLA in healthy donors. Libraries were prepared by immunoSEQ multiplex PCR; TCRdb keeps only in-frame clonotypes and omits some of them. The sample consists of tens of thousands of clones, approximately 95% of them appearing once. The sequenced sample was PBMCs. The receptors stem from a woman in her 30s in good health and CMV-seropositive.

The chain carries TRBV5-1 and TRBJ2-3; the match to TRBD1 covers 7 bases. The CDR3 extends over 16 amino acids. Germline V gene data show CDR1 as SGHRS and CDR2 as YFSETQ. Trimming took 0 bases from V and 4 from J; bases not matched to a gene: 8. The CDR3 bases are TGCGCCAGCAGCTTGGGAGGGGGCAACGGTCCAGATACGCAGTATTTT. Protein: CASSLGGGNGPDTQYF. The full variable domain, in which reference TRBV5-1 and TRBJ2-3 provide the parts outside the CDR3, is KAGVTQTPRYLIKTRGQQVTLSCSPISGHRSVSWYQQTPGQGLQFLFEYFSETQRNKGNFPGRFSGRQFSNSRSEMNVSTLELGDSALYLCASSLGGGNGPDTQYFGPGTRLTVL.

The count of this clone is one. V and J are TRBV7-9 and TRBJ1-3; 7 nucleotides match TRBD1. The ends lost 3 bases at V and 4 bases at J; junction bases unmatched: 6. The V gene's germline CDR1 is SEHNR and CDR2 FQNEAQ (reference sequence). The CDR3 sequence is 15 residues long. CDR3 sequence: CASSFLRDRGNTIYF. CDR3 nucleotide sequence: TGTGCCAGCAGCTTTCTTCGGGACAGAGGAAACACCATATATTTT.

The chain is built from TRBV28 and TRBJ2-1; 9 bases align to TRBD1. J gave up 9 bases and V 3 bases, and 9 bases lay outside the gene matches. The germline gives CDR1 MDHEN, CDR2 SYDVKM. The CDR3 loop spans 15 amino acids. DNA of the CDR3: TGTGCCAGCAGTTTTTGGGGGACAGGGCCCCCTGAGCAGTTCTTC. Protein product: CASSFWGTGPPEQFF. The full variable domain, with the rest looked up from reference TRBV28 and TRBJ2-1, is DVKVTQSSRYLVKRTGEKVFLECVQDMDHENMFWYRQDPGLGLRLIYFSYDVKMKEKGDIPEGYSVSREKKERFSLILESASTNQTSMYLCASSFWGTGPPEQFFGPGTRLTVL.

The chain couples TRBV5-4 to TRBJ2-3; possible D gene TRBD2, 6 bases. The V gene's germline CDR1 is SGHNT and CDR2 YYREEE (reference sequence). The V gene lost 4 bases and the J gene lost 2 bases, with 20 bases spanning the gap. This CDR3 spans 17 amino acids. This CDR3 is CASSVPAGRGLTDTQYF. The CDR3 nucleotides are TGTGCCAGCAGCGTCCCCGCGGGGCGGGGACTCACAGATACGCAGTATTTT.

This clone was recorded once. The chain uses TRBV27 and TRBJ1-1, with D perhaps TRBD1 (5 bases). The CDR3 has 15 residues. The V and J ends lost 0 bases and 4 bases respectively, with 12 bases between them. Germline V gene lookup returns CDR1 MNHEY and CDR2 SMNVEV (reference sequence). The CDR3 sequence is CASSLSREGSTEAFF. As DNA, the CDR3 is TGTGCCAGCAGTTTATCGAGGGAGGGGTCCACTGAAGCTTTCTTT.

The rearrangement uses TRBV9 and TRBJ2-5; TRBD2 agrees at 8 bases. CDR3 length equals 13 residues. Germline V gene lookup returns CDR1 SGDLS and CDR2 YYNGEE. Trimming cost V 2 bases and J 5 bases; bases outside gene matches: 2. In DNA, the CDR3 is TGTGCCAGCAGCGTCGCGGGGGGTGAGACCCAGTACTTC. It is translated as CASSVAGGETQYF.

The chain is built from TRBV28 and TRBJ1-1; TRBD1 matches at 9 bases. V lost 6 bases, J lost 4 bases, and 6 bases stayed unmatched. CDR3 size: 14 residues. CDR1 is MDHEN, CDR2 SYDVKM, per germline. The CDR3 bases are TGTGCCAGCAGATATAAGACAGGGGGCACTGAAGCTTTCTTT. Protein product: CASRYKTGGTEAFF.

The chain has TRBV28 and TRBJ2-5; 8 bases agree with TRBD2. The V gene end was trimmed by 7 bases and the J gene end by 5 bases; junction bases not matched to a gene: 12. CDR1 is MDHEN and CDR2 is SYDVKM in the germline V gene. The CDR3 runs to 15 residues. The CDR3 DNA is TGTGCCAGCATAGCGGGGACGGTAGGAAGCGAGACCCAGTACTTC. Translated: CASIAGTVGSETQYF.

The chain links TRBV6-1 to TRBJ1-3; TRBD1 agrees at 9 bases. The germline V gene has CDR1 MNHNS and CDR2 SASEGT. CDR3 length equals 16 residues. V dropped 1 base and J dropped 3; count of bases not matched to a gene: 4. The CDR3 region has the DNA TGTGCCAGCAGTGAAGGGGACAGGGTACTTGGAAACACCATATATTTT. It encodes CASSEGDRVLGNTIYF.

The J gene is TRBJ2-1, the V gene TRBV7-6; possibly TRBD2 for D (6 bases). The CDR3 spans 17 residues. V was clipped by 3 bases and J by 0 bases, with 15 bases between them. CDR1 and CDR2 from the germline V gene are SGHVS and FNYEAQ. This CDR3 reads CASSFGGAGSSYNEQFF. CDR3 DNA sequence: TGTGCCAGCAGCTTTGGAGGGGCAGGAAGCTCCTACAATGAGCAGTTCTTC.

This clone has more than one count but fewer than ten. The rearrangement links TRBV19 to TRBJ1-3; D gene unclear. V was cut by 9 bases and J by 1 base, with 16 bases left in between. The germline V gene encodes CDR1 LNHDA and CDR2 SQIVND (reference sequence). CDR3 length: 15 amino acids. This CDR3 is CASSPTTMSGNTIYF. The CDR3, as DNA: TGTGCCAGCTCACCAACGACAATGTCTGGAAACACCATATATTTT.

The chain is built from TRBV15 and TRBJ1-5, with 8 bases identical to TRBD1. Per germline, CDR1 LNHNV and CDR2 YYDKDF (reference sequence). There are 15 residues in the CDR3. V lost 1 base, J lost 6 bases, and 5 bases stayed unmatched. The CDR3 reads CATSRGSGGRQPQHF. CDR3 nucleotide sequence: TGTGCCACCAGCAGAGGTTCAGGGGGCCGTCAGCCCCAGCATTTT.

The chain carries TRBV10-3 and TRBJ1-1; a weak D match, TRBD1 (5 bases). The CDR3 loop spans 9 amino acids. Germline lookup yields CDR1 ENHRY and CDR2 SYGVKD. The V gene lost 11 bases and the J gene lost 7 bases, with 8 bases spanning the gap. The chain's CDR3 is CARRDEAFF. CDR3 bases: TGTGCCCGCAGGGATGAAGCTTTCTTT.

This clone has a single count. V is TRBV30 and J is TRBJ2-7, with D possibly being TRBD1 (5 bases). Germline values: CDR1 GTSNPN, CDR2 SVGIG (reference sequence). With 2 bases removed from V and 4 bases from J, the gap between germline ends came to 18 bases. The CDR3 contains 15 residues. The CDR3 spells CAWSPLRGRVYEQYF. CDR3 nucleotides: TGTGCCTGGAGTCCCCTAAGGGGCAGGGTTTACGAGCAGTACTTC.

The gene calls are TRBV5-6 and TRBJ2-7, with a tentative D call TRBD2 (5 bases). Germline values: CDR1 SGHDT, CDR2 YYEEEE. The CDR3 spans 13 residues. V was clipped by 2 bases and J by 1 base, with 7 bases between them. CDR3 protein: CASSFTGSYEQYF. As DNA, the CDR3 is TGTGCCAGCAGCTTCACGGGGTCCTACGAGCAGTACTTC.

The genes are TRBV28 and TRBJ2-5; D gene unclear. Germline CDR1 MDHEN, CDR2 SYDVKM. This CDR3 is built from 14 residues. V lost 6 bases and J lost 2, with 13 bases in between. The CDR3 region is CASSTSNGQETQYF. CDR3 nucleotide sequence: TGTGCCAGCAGCACCTCAAACGGGCAAGAGACCCAGTACTTC.

This chain links TRBV4-3 with TRBJ2-7, with D maybe TRBD1 (6 bases). The V and J ends lost 0 bases and 4 bases respectively, with 25 bases between them. The CDR3 sequence is 19 residues long. Germline V gives CDR1 LGHNA, CDR2 YSLEER. CDR3: CASSQDFPGTTGRIYEQYF. CDR3 nucleotides: TGCGCCAGCAGCCAAGATTTCCCGGGAACGACAGGCCGAATTTACGAGCAGTACTTC.

The rearrangement joins TRBV11-2 to TRBJ1-2; possible D gene TRBD1, 5 bases. Between the trimmed V and J ends, which lost 1 base and 1 base, there was a span of 16 bases. This CDR3 is 17 amino acids long. Germline CDR1 and CDR2: SGHAT and FQNNGV. The CDR3 coding sequence is TGTGCCAGCAGCTTAGCAGGGCCCAGGCGACGTAACTATGGCTACACCTTC. Protein sequence: CASSLAGPRRRNYGYTF. Complete variable domain (other parts from reference TRBV11-2 and TRBJ1-2): EAGVAQSPRYKIIEKRQSVAFWCNPISGHATLYWYQQILGQGPKLLIQFQNNGVVDDSQLPKDRFSAERLKGVDSTLKIQPAKLEDSAVYLCASSLAGPRRRNYGYTFGSGTRLTVV.

The rearrangement links TRBV9 to TRBJ2-7, with D possibly TRBD2 on 6 matching bases. The CDR3 is 15 residues long. Germline V CDR1 and CDR2: SGDLS, YYNGEE. Trimming pared 0 bases from V and 5 bases from J, leaving 15 bases between. The CDR3 coding sequence is TGTGCCAGCAGCGTAGGTGCCGGGGGAACGCACGAGCAGTACTTC. Translating it yields CASSVGAGGTHEQYF.

The chain has TRBV30 and TRBJ2-2; TRBD2 aligns across 10 bases. V lost 5 bases and J lost 7; bases outside the gene matches: 16. The CDR3 has 17 residues. CDR1 and CDR2 (germline): GTSNPN, SVGIG (reference sequence). The CDR3, as DNA: TGTGCCTGGGGCCCCCCCGGGAGCGGGAGGGCCGTCGGGGAGCTGTTTTTT. Translation: CAWGPPGSGRAVGELFF.

The rearrangement joins TRBV6-5 to TRBJ2-7, with TRBD1 matching over 7 bases. With 6 bases clipped from V and 4 bases from J, the junction kept 9 bases outside the gene matches. This CDR3 region has 14 residues. Germline V gene data show CDR1 as MNHEY and CDR2 as SVGAGI. The CDR3 reads CASSSTGRRYEQYF. CDR3 bases: TGTGCCAGCAGCTCGACAGGGCGCCGGTACGAGCAGTACTTC.

The CDR3 loop reads CASSYFSGLVSPLHF. As DNA, the CDR3 is TGTGCCAGCAGTTACTTTTCAGGGCTCGTTTCACCCCTCCACTTT. The chain links TRBV6-5 to TRBJ1-6; TRBD1 is a possible D gene (5 bases). Trimming removed 1 base at V and 9 bases at J, with 13 bases between. The CDR3 sequence is 15 residues long. Germline V gene data show CDR1 as MNHEY and CDR2 as SVGAGI.

The chain carries TRBV4-1 and TRBJ2-1; TRBD2 matches 10 bases. This CDR3 has 15 residues. Trimming at V came to 4 bases and at J to 9 bases, leaving 9 bases not matched to a gene. The germline V gene encodes CDR1 MGHRA and CDR2 YSYEKL. In DNA, the CDR3 is TGCGCCAGCAGCCCGGCTAGCGGGAGCCAAAGTGAGCAGTTCTTC. It yields the protein CASSPASGSQSEQFF.

This rearrangement joins TRBV9 to TRBJ1-5, with a weak D call TRBD1 (5 bases). The CDR3 length is 15 residues. CDR1 and CDR2 from the germline V gene are SGDLS and YYNGEE. With 3 bases removed from V and 2 bases from J, the gap between germline ends came to 12 bases. CDR3 amino acids: CASSAAGSGNQPQHF. In nucleotides, the CDR3 is TGTGCCAGCAGCGCTGCAGGGTCTGGCAATCAGCCCCAGCATTTT.

The J gene is TRBJ1-5, the V gene TRBV28; 8 bases line up with TRBD1. The CDR3 runs 17 residues. After removal of 0 bases from V and 0 bases from J, the junction contained 4 bases not matched to a gene. Per germline, CDR1 MDHEN and CDR2 SYDVKM. CDR3 protein: CASSLWAGGVSNQPQHF. The CDR3 DNA sequence: TGTGCCAGCAGTTTATGGGCAGGGGGCGTTAGCAATCAGCCCCAGCATTTT.